The 29 T cell receptor beta chains below come from one sample, sequenced in a study of CD8 T cells in Susac syndrome. With random hexamers, 0.5 to 1 ug RNA was reverse transcribed. TCRdb passed the immunoSEQ multiplex PCR reads through MiXCR, listing each CDR3 protein once. This sample has some 190,000 distinct CDR3 sequences, with roughly 93% found just once. The sequenced material came from CD4+ T cells from PBMCs. The origin of the receptors is a human donor with Susac syndrome.

In its sample, this clonotype was seen a few times. V and J are TRBV5-1 and TRBJ1-3, with a weak D call TRBD1 (6 bases). The CDR3 is made up of 15 amino acids. V shed 0 bases and J shed 5 bases, with 12 bases lying between them. From germline, CDR1 is SGHRS and CDR2 YFSETQ. CDR3 in DNA: TGCGCCAGCAGCTTGGGAATGGACAGCCGAAACACCATATATTTT. Encoded protein: CASSLGMDSRNTIYF.

The J gene is TRBJ2-5, the V gene TRBV7-2; D unclear. Trimming took off 6 bases at V and 5 bases at J, with 10 bases between the two ends. This CDR3 has 12 amino acids. Germline V lookup: CDR1 SGHTA, CDR2 FQGNSA. In nucleotides, the CDR3 is TGTGCCAGCAGTCAGAGCATGGAGACCCAGTACTTC. It yields the protein CASSQSMETQYF.

This chain uses TRBV6-5 with TRBJ1-6; unclear D gene. Looked up from germline, CDR1 is MNHEY and CDR2 is SVGAGI. The CDR3 is made up of 15 amino acids. Between the trimmed V and J ends, which lost 6 bases and 7 bases, there was a span of 16 bases. The CDR3 nucleotides read TGTGCCAGCAGGAACGACGGCTGGGCAAATTCACCCCTCCACTTT. Translation gives CASRNDGWANSPLHF.

The chain joins TRBV3-1 to TRBJ2-7, with a weak D call TRBD2 (5 bases). V was cut by 1 base and J by 6 bases, with 13 bases left in between. Germline assignment: CDR1 LGHDT and CDR2 YNNKEL (reference sequence). The CDR3 is made up of 14 amino acids. The CDR3 region has the DNA TGTGCCAGCAGCCAAGTATTCGACGGGGTCGAGCAGTACTTC. Amino acid sequence: CASSQVFDGVEQYF.

In its sample, this clonotype was seen once. The chain has TRBV20-1 and TRBJ1-4, with a tentative D call TRBD1 (5 bases). The CDR3 extends over 14 amino acids. Germline lookup yields CDR1 DFQATT and CDR2 SNEGSKA (reference sequence). The DNA for the CDR3 is TGCAGCGGGGGTGGCGGGTCAACTAATGAAAAACTGTTTTTT. This codes for CSGGGGSTNEKLFF.

This clonotype occurred once. The rearrangement uses TRBV6-1 and TRBJ2-3; D is undetermined. V lost 6 bases to trimming and J lost 6 bases, with 13 bases between them. Germline V gene data show CDR1 as MNHNS and CDR2 as SASEGT. The CDR3 consists of 13 residues. CDR3 nucleotides: TGTGCCAGCAGAACCGAAGGAACGGATACGCAGTATTTT. Translating gives CASRTEGTDTQYF.

This chain connects TRBV30 to TRBJ1-1, with no clear D. Germline CDR1 GTSNPN, CDR2 SVGIG (reference sequence). The CDR3 length is 12 residues. Trimming shortened V by 2 bases and J by 10 bases, and 14 bases separated the two germline ends. CDR3 in DNA: TGTGCCTGGAGTATTCCGGGCGTCGGAGCTTTCTTT. Protein product: CAWSIPGVGAFF.

The chain is built from TRBV6-2 or TRBV6-3 and TRBJ1-5; no clear D gene. The CDR3 is 17 residues long. The V gene's germline CDR1 is MNHEY and CDR2 SVGEGT. V lost 6 bases and J 5 bases, leaving 23 bases between the germline ends. CDR3 region: CASSRWTSTPGHQPQHF. The CDR3 region has the DNA TGTGCCAGCAGCCGATGGACTTCGACACCCGGCCATCAGCCCCAGCATTTT.

This clonotype was recorded once. V is TRBV7-2 and J is TRBJ2-7, with D uncertain. V lost 3 bases and J 0 bases, leaving 15 bases between the germline ends. This CDR3 contains 16 residues. Germline V gene lookup returns CDR1 SGHTA and CDR2 FQGNSA. CDR3: CASSFVGSQPSYEQYF. DNA for the CDR3: TGTGCCAGCAGCTTCGTCGGGTCCCAGCCCTCCTACGAGCAGTACTTC.

The genes are TRBV5-6 and TRBJ2-3; no clear D. CDR1 is SGHDT, CDR2 YYEEEE, per germline. This CDR3 is 15 amino acids long. Trimming left V 4 bases short and J 2 bases short, with 14 bases between. CDR3 region: CASSVTGVVTDTQYF. CDR3 nucleotide sequence: TGTGCCAGCAGCGTAACTGGGGTGGTCACAGATACGCAGTATTTT.

This chain joins TRBV28 and TRBJ2-2; 9 bases fit TRBD2. The CDR3 is 15 residues long. Germline V lookup: CDR1 MDHEN, CDR2 SYDVKM. V was pared by 6 bases and J by 1 base, with 3 bases of the junction left unmatched. The CDR3 DNA reads TGTGCCAGCAGGGCGGGGGGGAAGAACACCGGGGAGCTGTTTTTT. It specifies CASRAGGKNTGELFF.

This CDR3 is CSARDPWGMDTGELFF. The CDR3 nucleotides read TGCAGTGCTAGAGATCCGTGGGGTATGGACACCGGGGAGCTGTTTTTT. The chain combines TRBV20-1 with TRBJ2-2; no firm D call. CDR1 and CDR2 from the germline V gene are DFQATT and SNEGSKA (reference sequence). The V end was cut by 0 bases, the J end by 3 bases, with 14 bases between. This CDR3 spans 16 amino acids.

This chain links TRBV5-6 with TRBJ1-1, with a weak D call TRBD1 (6 bases). The CDR3 totals 14 residues. Looked up from germline, CDR1 is SGHDT and CDR2 is YYEEEE. V dropped 6 bases and J dropped 4 bases, with 16 bases sitting between them. The CDR3 DNA follows: TGTGCCAGCATCCTCGACCCGGGGGCCACTGAAGCTTTCTTT. Amino acids: CASILDPGATEAFF.

CDR3 in DNA: TGTGCCAGCTGCCTTGAGGGCGAAAATGAAAAACTGTTTTTT. It yields the protein CASCLEGENEKLFF. V usage is TRBV12-3 or TRBV12-4 and J usage is TRBJ1-4; D uncertain. V shed 8 bases and J shed 5 bases, with 15 bases lying between them. The CDR3 has 14 residues.

The chain couples TRBV29-1 to TRBJ1-1; maybe TRBD1 (6 bases). The CDR3 is 13 amino acids. Germline V CDR1 and CDR2: SQVTM, ANQGSEA. V was pared by 5 bases and J by 4 bases, with 14 bases between. The chain's CDR3 is CSVRPGAVTEAFF. The CDR3 bases are TGCAGCGTTCGTCCAGGGGCGGTCACTGAAGCTTTCTTT.

The chain recombines TRBV6-2 or TRBV6-3 with TRBJ2-7; D ambiguous. Trimming took off 9 bases at V and 3 bases at J, with 12 bases between the two ends. CDR3 length: 12 amino acids. Germline CDR1 MNHEY, CDR2 SVGEGT. This CDR3 reads CASREGNYEQYF. The CDR3 nucleotides are TGTGCCAGTAGGGAAGGGAACTACGAGCAGTACTTC.

The chain has TRBV19 and TRBJ1-2, with D unresolved. This CDR3 has 14 residues. V lost 3 bases, J lost 1 base, and 9 bases lay in between. Germline V gene lookup returns CDR1 LNHDA and CDR2 SQIVND (reference sequence). In DNA, the CDR3 is TGTGCCAGTAGTATCTCGGCAGATAACTATGGCTACACCTTC. Translation gives CASSISADNYGYTF. Variable domain in full (rest from reference TRBV19 and TRBJ1-2): DGGITQSPKYLFRKEGQNVTLSCEQNLNHDAMYWYRQDPGQGLRLIYYSQIVNDFQKGDIAEGYSVSREKKESFPLTVTSAQKNPTAFYLCASSISADNYGYTFGSGTRLTVV.

V gene TRBV9 combines with J gene TRBJ1-2; the D gene is possibly TRBD1 (5 bases). CDR3 length: 14 amino acids. The ends were cut back, 3 bases at V and 1 base at J, with 10 bases in the middle. In germline, CDR1 is SGDLS, CDR2 YYNGEE. The CDR3 nucleotides read TGTGCCAGCAGCGGACCACAGGATAACTATGGCTACACCTTC. It codes for CASSGPQDNYGYTF.

This clonotype turned up a few times. The chain carries TRBV7-2 and TRBJ2-7; TRBD1 matches at 10 bases. Trimming cost V 3 bases and J 3 bases; bases outside gene matches: 11. This CDR3 is built from 17 residues. The V gene's germline CDR1 is SGHTA and CDR2 FQGNSA. CDR3 coding DNA: TGTGCCAGCAGCTTGTCCGTCGGGACAGGGGCCCACTACGAGCAGTACTTC. Encoded protein: CASSLSVGTGAHYEQYF.

The gene calls are TRBV5-1 and TRBJ2-7; D is possibly TRBD1 (5 bases). There are 13 residues in the CDR3. The ends were cut back, 5 bases at V and 5 bases at J, with 14 bases in the middle. Germline V CDR1 and CDR2: SGHRS, YFSETQ. CDR3 in amino acids: CASRAGPEDEQYF. CDR3 nucleotide sequence: TGCGCCAGCAGGGCAGGGCCAGAGGACGAGCAGTACTTC.

The gene calls are TRBV20-1 and TRBJ1-1; the D gene is possibly TRBD1 (5 bases). The V end was cut by 3 bases, the J end by 5 bases, with 16 bases between. CDR1 is DFQATT and CDR2 is SNEGSKA in the germline V gene (reference sequence). CDR3 length: 14 amino acids. The DNA of the CDR3 is TGCAGTGCTAGTCTAGGGAGGGGTCAGACTGAAGCTTTCTTT. Protein sequence: CSASLGRGQTEAFF.

The chain has TRBV20-1 and TRBJ1-5, with a weak D call TRBD1 (5 bases). V was cut by 7 bases and J by 7 bases, with 20 bases left in between. From germline, CDR1 is DFQATT and CDR2 SNEGSKA (reference sequence). This CDR3 comprises 14 residues. The CDR3 region is CSVTDGAVRQPQHF. CDR3 in DNA: TGCAGTGTGACGGACGGGGCCGTGAGACAGCCCCAGCATTTT.

This chain connects TRBV10-3 to TRBJ1-5; D is unresolved. Germline V lookup: CDR1 ENHRY, CDR2 SYGVKD. The CDR3 contains 16 residues. V dropped 0 bases and J dropped 0 bases, with 9 bases sitting between them. CDR3 DNA: TGTGCCATCAGTGAGTCGTCCATTAATAGCAATCAGCCCCAGCATTTT. It is translated as CAISESSINSNQPQHF.

J is TRBJ1-6 and V is TRBV4-3; D is unresolved. Trimming took off 0 bases at V and 10 bases at J, with 7 bases between the two ends. The germline gives CDR1 LGHNA, CDR2 YSLEER. The CDR3 extends over 13 amino acids. DNA for the CDR3: TGCGCCAGCAGCCAAGATTTCCGGTCACCCCTCCACTTT. Protein product: CASSQDFRSPLHF.

This chain links TRBV4-3 with TRBJ2-2; 7 bases align to TRBD1. This CDR3 spans 14 amino acids. Germline V CDR1 and CDR2: LGHNA, YSLEER. J lost 6 bases, V lost 1 base, and 2 bases had no gene match. CDR3 DNA: TGCGCCAGCAGCCAAGCCCAGGGGGCCGGGGAGCTGTTTTTT. Translation: CASSQAQGAGELFF.

This rearrangement joins TRBV6-2 or TRBV6-3 to TRBJ2-7, with D unresolved. The CDR3 runs to 14 residues. Germline CDR1 is MNHEY and CDR2 is SVGEGT. Between the trimmed V and J ends, which lost 0 bases and 4 bases, there was a span of 10 bases. The CDR3, as DNA: TGTGCCAGCAGTTACTCCCCCCGTTGGTACGAGCAGTACTTC. Protein product: CASSYSPRWYEQYF.

The chain employs TRBV24-1 and TRBJ2-5; 8 bases are shared with TRBD2. The length of the CDR3 is 15 residues. Germline V gene lookup returns CDR1 KGHDR and CDR2 SFDVKD. The ends lost 5 bases at V and 4 bases at J; junction bases unmatched: 8. CDR3 loop: CATSVLSGGRETQYF. The DNA for the CDR3 is TGTGCCACCAGTGTCCTAAGCGGGGGACGAGAGACCCAGTACTTC.

The chain is built from TRBV20-1 and TRBJ1-2, with 8 bases matching TRBD1. Looked up from germline, CDR1 is DFQATT and CDR2 is SNEGSKA (reference sequence). Germline trimming cut 7 bases from V and 1 base from J; bases unmatched to any gene: 2. The CDR3 runs to 12 residues. The CDR3 loop is CSVGQGNYGYTF. In DNA, the CDR3 is TGCAGTGTTGGACAGGGTAACTATGGCTACACCTTC.

The chain combines TRBV5-1 with TRBJ1-2, with TRBD1 as a possible D gene (5 bases). Germline values: CDR1 SGHRS, CDR2 YFSETQ. V was trimmed by 1 base and J by 6 bases, leaving 10 bases between them. The CDR3 has 13 amino acids. The CDR3 protein is CASSLRDGHGYTF. The CDR3, as DNA: TGCGCCAGCAGCTTGCGGGACGGACATGGCTACACCTTC.